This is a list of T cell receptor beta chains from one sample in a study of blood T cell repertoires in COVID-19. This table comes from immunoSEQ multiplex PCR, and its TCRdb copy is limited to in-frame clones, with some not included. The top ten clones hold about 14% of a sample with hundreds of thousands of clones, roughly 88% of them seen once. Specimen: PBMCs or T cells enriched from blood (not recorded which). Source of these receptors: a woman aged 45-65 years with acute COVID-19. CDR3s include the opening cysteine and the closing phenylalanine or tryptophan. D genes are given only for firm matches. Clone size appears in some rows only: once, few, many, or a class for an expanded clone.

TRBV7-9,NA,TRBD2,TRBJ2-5,TGTGCCAGCAGCTTTTTAGCGGGAGAGGGGATGGGAGAGACCCAGTACTTC,CASSFLAGEGMGETQYF
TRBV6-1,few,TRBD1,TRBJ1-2,TGTGCCAGCAGTGAAGCCATGGGACAGGGGGATAACTATGGCTACACCTTC,CASSEAMGQGDNYGYTF
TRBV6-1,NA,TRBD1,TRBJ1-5,TGTGCCAGCAGTGAACATGGACAGGGGGCGTTGAGCAATCAGCCCCAGCATTTT,CASSEHGQGALSNQPQHF
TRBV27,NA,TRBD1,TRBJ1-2,TGTGCCAGCAGTTTGGGCCCTCACAGGGGGACCTATGGCTACACCTTC,CASSLGPHRGTYGYTF
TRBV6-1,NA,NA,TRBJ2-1,TGTGCCAGCAGTGAACTAGCTGCCTACAATGAGCAGTTCTTC,CASSELAAYNEQFF
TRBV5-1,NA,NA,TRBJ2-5,TGCGCCAGCAGCTTGGGAGGGTCCCAAGAGACCCAGTACTTC,CASSLGGSQETQYF
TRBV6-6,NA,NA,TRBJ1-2,TGTGCCAGCAGCCGGGGAACCCGCTACACCTTC,CASSRGTRYTF
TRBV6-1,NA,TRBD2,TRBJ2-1,TGTGCCAGCAGTGCTTCCCGGGGGGGGTTCTACAATGAGCAGTTCTTC,CASSASRGGFYNEQFF
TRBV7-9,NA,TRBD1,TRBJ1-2,TGTGCCAGCAGGACACAGGGGGATAACTATGGCTACACCTTC,CASRTQGDNYGYTF
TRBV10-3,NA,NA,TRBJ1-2,TGTGCCATCAGTGAGGGGAGTACTAACTATGGCTACACCTTC,CAISEGSTNYGYTF
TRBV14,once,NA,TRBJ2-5,TGTGCCAGCAGCCAAGTATGGGGGGAGAAGAGCGAGGAGACCCAGTACTTC,CASSQVWGEKSEETQYF
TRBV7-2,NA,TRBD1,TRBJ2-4,TGTGCCAGCAGCTTAGACAGGGGGCCCTACATTCAGTACTTC,CASSLDRGPYIQYF
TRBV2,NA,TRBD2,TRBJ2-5,TGTGCCAGCAGTGAGCTAGCGGGAGTCCGAGAGACCCAGTACTTC,CASSELAGVRETQYF
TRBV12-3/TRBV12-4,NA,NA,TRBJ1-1,TGTGCCAGCAGGACCGGTTGGGCCACTGAAGCTTTCTTT,CASRTGWATEAFF
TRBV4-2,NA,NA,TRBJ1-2,TGTGCCAGCAGCCAAGAGGGTCCAGGGCACGGCTACACCTTC,CASSQEGPGHGYTF
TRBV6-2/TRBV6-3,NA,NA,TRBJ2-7,TGTGCCAGCAGCCAACCGGGGGATCTTAACGAGCAGTACTTC,CASSQPGDLNEQYF
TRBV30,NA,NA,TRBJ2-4,TGTGCCTGGAGTGGAAGCGGCGAAAACATTCAGTACTTC,CAWSGSGENIQYF
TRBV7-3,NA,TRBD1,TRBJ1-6,TGTGCCAGCAGCTTAGGACAGGGGGTTAATTCACCCCTCCACTTT,CASSLGQGVNSPLHF
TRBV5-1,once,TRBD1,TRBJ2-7,TGCGCCAGCAGCTCGACAGGGGGGTCCTACGAGCAGTACTTC,CASSSTGGSYEQYF
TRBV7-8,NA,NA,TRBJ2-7,TGTGCCAGCAGCTTAGTGCAGCGAGACTACGAGCAGTACTTC,CASSLVQRDYEQYF
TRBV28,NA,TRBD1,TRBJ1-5,TGTGCCAGCAGCCGGGACAGAAGCCCTAATCAGCCCCAGCATTTT,CASSRDRSPNQPQHF
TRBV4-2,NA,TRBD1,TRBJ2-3,TGTGCCAGCAGCCAAGAGCCGCCGGGACAGGCCACAGATACGCAGTATTTT,CASSQEPPGQATDTQYF